This T cell receptor (beta chain) was identified during a study of shared clonotypes between healthy human individuals. Each cell subset's genomic DNA was divided evenly among several immunoSEQ plates. The protocol was immunoSEQ multiplex PCR, while the TCRdb copy is restricted to in-frame clones and leaves out a portion. The sample contains some 2.3 million clones, approximately 95% of which appear only once. The CDR3 runs 15 residues. Germline V gene lookup returns CDR1 MDHEN and CDR2 SYDVKM. V was cut by 6 bases and J by 1 base, with 16 bases left in between. Input material: naive CD4+ T cells from PBMCs. Subset meaning: CD45RA+ positively selected. The clonotype comes from a man between 18 and 35 years old in good health. Some clones in this sample may be carry-over from other donors' samples. The chain carries TRBV28 and TRBJ2-7; perhaps TRBD1 as D (7 bases). CDR3 sequence reads: CASRGQLGRSYEQYF. In DNA form, the CDR3 reads TGTGCCAGCAGGGGACAGTTAGGGAGGTCCTACGAGCAGTACTTC.